Detailed here is one T cell receptor (gamma chain). What it binds is unknown. TCRdb records a much larger clone's protein for this DNA, with a difference at residue 8 that likely arises from a read error; the protein given is the translation of the DNA. This sample is part of a study of intestinal T cells in coeliac disease. Study-wide findings and caveats: All 22 biopsies were correctly classified by TRD kmer clustering. TRG-based classification had a reported leave-one-out accuracy of around 90%.

The TRG library came from 200 ng of biopsy DNA amplified with LymphoTrack primers. TCRdb reran clone calling via CATT on the multiplex PCR reads. The table includes some 800 gamma-chain clones, 35% to 50% detected once. Germline CDR1 EGSTGY, CDR2 YDSYTSSV. The CDR3 extends over 13 amino acids. J gave up 5 bases and V 4 bases, and 8 bases lay outside the gene matches. About eleven formalin-fixed paraffin-embedded scrolls, each 5 µm thick, supplied each case's genomic DNA. Surplus formalin-fixed paraffin-embedded duodenal biopsies not needed for diagnosis were used, fully anonymised. Sequenced sample: a duodenal biopsy. J is TRGJ1 or TRGJ2 and V is TRGV4. The TCR originated in a human donor with celiac disease. The CDR3 is CATWDGRDYKKLF. CDR3 bases: TGTGCCACCTGGGACGGCCGAGATTATAAGAAACTCTTT.